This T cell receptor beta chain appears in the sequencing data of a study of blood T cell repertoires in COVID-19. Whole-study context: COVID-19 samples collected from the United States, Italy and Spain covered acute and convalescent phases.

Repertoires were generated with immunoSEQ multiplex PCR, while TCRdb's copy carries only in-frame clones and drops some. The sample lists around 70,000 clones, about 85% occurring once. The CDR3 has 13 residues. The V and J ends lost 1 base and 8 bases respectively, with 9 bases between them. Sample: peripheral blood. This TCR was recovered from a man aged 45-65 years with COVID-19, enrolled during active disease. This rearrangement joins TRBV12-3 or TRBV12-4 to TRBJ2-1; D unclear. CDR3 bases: TGTGCCAGCAGTTTAGAACAGATTTATGAGCAGTTCTTC. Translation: CASSLEQIYEQFF.